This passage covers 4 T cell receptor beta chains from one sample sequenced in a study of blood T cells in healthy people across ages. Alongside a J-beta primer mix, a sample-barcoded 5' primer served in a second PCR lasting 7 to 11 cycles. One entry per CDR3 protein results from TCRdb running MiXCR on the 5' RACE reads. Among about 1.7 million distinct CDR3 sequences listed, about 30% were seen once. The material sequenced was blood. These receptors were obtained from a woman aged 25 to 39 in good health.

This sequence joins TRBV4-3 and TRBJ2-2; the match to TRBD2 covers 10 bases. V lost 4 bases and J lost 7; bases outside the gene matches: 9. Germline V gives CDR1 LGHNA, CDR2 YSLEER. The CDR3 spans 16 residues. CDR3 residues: CASSPTSGVVGGELFF. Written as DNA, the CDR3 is TGCGCCAGCAGCCCAACTAGCGGGGTAGTTGGCGGGGAGCTGTTTTTT.

In DNA form, the CDR3 reads TGCGCCAGCAGCTTGTACGAGGGGGCGTCTCATGGCTACACCTTC. It is translated as CASSLYEGASHGYTF. The chain combines TRBV5-1 with TRBJ1-2; 7 bases match TRBD1. Per the germline V gene, CDR1 is SGHRS and CDR2 is YFSETQ. V shed 1 base, J shed 6 bases, and the junction held 9 bases outside the gene matches. The CDR3 totals 15 residues.

CDR3 sequence (DNA): TGTGCCAGCAGCCGAGAGGGGGCTCGTTACAATGAGCAGTTCTTC. The encoded protein is CASSREGARYNEQFF. The rearrangement uses TRBV5-6 and TRBJ2-1, with TRBD1 matching over 7 bases. J lost 4 bases, V lost 4 bases, and 8 bases had no gene match. Germline V lookup: CDR1 SGHDT, CDR2 YYEEEE. This CDR3 is built from 15 residues.

DNA for the CDR3: TGTGCCAGCAGTTACTCCAGGGGCTACACCGGGGAGCTGTTTTTT. As protein: CASSYSRGYTGELFF. The chain links TRBV6-5 to TRBJ2-2; the D gene is possibly TRBD1 (6 bases). V gave up 0 bases and J gave up 3 bases, with 8 bases separating them. Looked up from germline, CDR1 is MNHEY and CDR2 is SVGAGI. The CDR3 has 15 amino acids.